Below are 15 T cell receptor beta chains sequenced from a single sample in a study of shared clonotypes between healthy human individuals. Here immunoSEQ multiplex PCR was the method, and the copy in TCRdb shows in-frame clones only, minus some. The profile shows 900,000 to 1,200,000 clones, 75% to 85% of them singletons. Sequenced material: memory CD4+ T cells from PBMCs. Described subset: CD45RA-negative fraction. These TCRs come from a man younger than 35 in good health. Some clones in this sample may be carry-over from other donors' samples.

The chain joins TRBV6-4 to TRBJ2-1; TRBD1 or TRBD2 may be the D gene (6 bases each). Trimming left V 5 bases short and J 10 bases short, with 12 bases between. The CDR3 consists of 12 residues. From germline, CDR1 is MRHNA and CDR2 SNTAGT. This CDR3 is CASSPGAGEQFF. Here the CDR3 DNA reads TGTGCCAGCAGTCCAGGGGCGGGGGAGCAGTTCTTC.

This chain joins TRBV7-2 and TRBJ1-2, with D perhaps matching TRBD1 (5 bases). Germline V gives CDR1 SGHTA, CDR2 FQGNSA. Deletions cut 7 bases from V and 1 base from J, with 19 bases between. CDR3 length equals 16 residues. The CDR3 sequence: CASTAGGTTINYGYTF. As DNA, the CDR3 is TGTGCCAGCACCGCCGGGGGAACTACAATTAACTATGGCTACACCTTC.

This clone occurred a few times. The CDR3 here is CASSLARPGLFHNEQFF. In nucleotides, the CDR3 is TGTGCCAGCAGCTTAGCGCGTCCTGGACTTTTCCACAATGAGCAGTTCTTC. The genes are TRBV7-8 and TRBJ2-1; the D gene is possibly TRBD2 (5 bases). Trimming took 0 bases from V and 5 from J, leaving 17 bases between them. This CDR3 spans 17 amino acids. CDR1 and CDR2 (germline): SGHVS, FQNEAQ.

The V gene is TRBV20-1, the J gene TRBJ1-6; D call uncertain. The germline V gene encodes CDR1 DFQATT and CDR2 SNEGSKA (reference sequence). The CDR3 is 11 residues long. The ends were cut back, 7 bases at V and 7 bases at J, with 8 bases in the middle. CDR3 nucleotides: TGCAGTGTTGCGGGGAATTCACCCCTCCACTTT. This gives the protein CSVAGNSPLHF.

The chain employs TRBV29-1 and TRBJ2-2; 12 bases match TRBD2. This CDR3 is built from 16 residues. V lost 5 bases and J lost 2; bases outside the gene matches: 6. CDR1 SQVTM and CDR2 ANQGSEA come from the germline V gene. The CDR3 nucleotides are TGCAGCGTTAACGGACTAGCGGGAACCAACACCGGGGAGCTGTTTTTT. Protein: CSVNGLAGTNTGELFF.

The chain combines TRBV25-1 with TRBJ1-1; TRBD1 matches at 8 bases. The CDR3 runs 13 residues. Germline CDR1 reads MGHDK; CDR2 reads SYGVNS. The ends lost 4 bases at V and 2 bases at J; junction bases unmatched: 0. The CDR3 DNA reads as TGTGCCAGCAGTGCAGGGGGCAACACTGAAGCTTTCTTT. This encodes CASSAGGNTEAFF.

CDR3 in DNA: TGTGCCAGCTCACCAGGTTACGGGGGGGACACCTACGAGCAGTACTTC. As protein: CASSPGYGGDTYEQYF. The chain employs TRBV18 and TRBJ2-7, with 8 bases that match TRBD2. The CDR3 totals 16 residues. Losses at the gene ends were 2 bases for V and 2 bases for J; bases not matched to a gene: 8. Germline V gene sequence: CDR1 KGHSH, CDR2 LQKENI. Together with reference TRBV18 and TRBJ2-7, the CDR3 gives the full variable domain: NAGVMQNPRHLVRRRGQEARLRCSPMKGHSHVYWYRQLPEEGLKFMVYLQKENIIDESGMPKERFSAEFPKEGPSILRIQQVVRGDSAAYFCASSPGYGGDTYEQYFGPGTRLTVT.

The rearrangement links TRBV5-1 to TRBJ2-5; 9 bases line up with TRBD2. The CDR3 covers 16 residues. Unmatched junction bases numbered 11, after V lost 3 bases and J lost 5 bases. CDR1 and CDR2 from the germline V gene are SGHRS and YFSETQ. The DNA for the CDR3 is TGCGCCAGCAGCTCCCCGGCGGAGCGGGAGGAGGAGACCCAGTACTTC. Its protein is CASSSPAEREEETQYF.

This chain links TRBV2 with TRBJ1-5; D may be TRBD1 (6 bases). The germline V gene encodes CDR1 SNHLY and CDR2 FYNNEI. Trimming cost V 4 bases and J 4 bases, with 8 bases left between them. This CDR3 spans 13 amino acids. CDR3 sequence: CASSGQANQPQHF. CDR3 coding DNA: TGTGCCAGCAGTGGACAGGCTAATCAGCCCCAGCATTTT.

In DNA form, the CDR3 reads TGCGCCAGCAGCCAAGATATTTCCGACTCTGGAAACACCATATATTTT. It codes for CASSQDISDSGNTIYF. The chain carries TRBV4-1 and TRBJ1-3; no firm D call. The CDR3 spans 16 residues. The ends were cut back, 0 bases at V and 0 bases at J, with 9 bases in the middle. From germline, CDR1 is MGHRA and CDR2 YSYEKL.

This chain joins TRBV5-1 and TRBJ2-1; 10 bases line up with TRBD2. Germline loops: CDR1 SGHRS, CDR2 YFSETQ. The CDR3 has 16 residues. The ends lost 4 bases at V and 6 bases at J; junction bases unmatched: 10. DNA for the CDR3: TGCGCCAGCAGCACGGTAGCGGGAGGATTCCTCAATGAGCAGTTCTTC. Translation: CASSTVAGGFLNEQFF.

The rearrangement links TRBV7-2 to TRBJ1-2; D is unresolved. The CDR3 is made up of 15 amino acids. With 5 bases removed from V and 5 bases from J, the gap between germline ends came to 18 bases. The germline CDR1 and CDR2 sequences are SGHTA and FQGNSA. The CDR3 loop is CASSPDAALGYGYTF. The CDR3 region has the DNA TGTGCCAGCAGCCCCGATGCGGCCCTGGGATATGGCTACACCTTC.

The chain carries TRBV7-2 and TRBJ2-5, with D possibly TRBD1 on 6 matching bases. Germline V gene data show CDR1 as SGHTA and CDR2 as FQGNSA. The CDR3 covers 15 residues. V lost 5 bases to trimming and J lost 1 base, with 14 bases between them. CDR3 nucleotides: TGTGCCAGCAGCCCAACGGGGACACTCCAAGAGACCCAGTACTTC. It codes for CASSPTGTLQETQYF.

This clone appeared once. This may be a read error, as it is one base from a much larger clone. The chain combines TRBV5-1 with TRBJ1-1, with D unclear. This CDR3 spans 14 amino acids. Germline-derived CDR1 and CDR2 are SGHRS and YFSETQ. Trimming removed 0 bases from V and 1 base from J, with 7 bases in between. The CDR3 reads CASSLEGQNTEAFF. DNA of the CDR3: TGCGCCAGCAGCTTGGAGGGTCAGAACACTGAAGCTTTCTTT. The variable domain in full, completed from reference TRBV5-1 and TRBJ1-1, reads KAGVTQTPRYLIKTRGQQVTLSCSPISGHRSVSWYQQTPGQGLQFLFEYFSETQRNKGNFPGRFSGRQFSNSRSEMNVSTLELGDSALYLCASSLEGQNTEAFFGQGTRLTVV.

CDR3 residues: CASSYSDSLMNTEAFF. CDR3 nucleotides: TGTGCCAGCAGTTACTCTGACAGTTTAATGAACACTGAAGCTTTCTTT. The chain employs TRBV6-5 and TRBJ1-1; possibly TRBD1 for D (5 bases). Germline values: CDR1 MNHEY, CDR2 SVGAGI. CDR3 length equals 16 residues. The V end lost 0 bases, the J end lost 0 bases, and 11 bases lay between the germline ends.